This T cell receptor delta chain is drawn from a study of γδ T cells in repeated Plasmodium falciparum infection. Study in general: Four controlled malaria infections with P. falciparum NF54 spanned less than 850 days. Sampling occurred at baseline, pre-infection for selected infections, and 21 days post-infection.

The CDR3 sequence is 20 residues long. Germline V CDR1 and CDR2: TSWWSYY, QGS. This clone was recorded a few times. The antigen is not known. A read error likely explains this, since a far larger clone differs by one base. This CDR3 is also generated by other DNA sequences in the sample. TRG and TRD sequences were obtained from every sorted gammadelta sample. TCRdb re-called the multiplex PCR reads via CATT. The sample gives around 46,000 delta-chain clones, about 1.6% of which show up once; over 7.5% is in the top ten. Study-level results: In Vdelta2-negative, largely Vdelta1+, gammadelta repertoires, repeated controlled infections appeared to drive clonal selection waves.

Vgamma9/Vdelta2+ and Vdelta2-negative gammadelta T cells were flow-sorted from PBMC for bulk sequencing. The chain couples TRDV1 to TRDJ1, with a tentative D call TRDD3 (6 bases). This clonotype was obtained from a pool of human donors (malaria-infected and uninfected, not separated). The sequencing input was gamma-delta T cells from blood. The CDR3 sequence is CALGELSRIWGFSYTDKLIF. Here the CDR3 DNA reads TGTGCCCTTGGGGAACTTTCTAGAATCTGGGGATTTAGTTACACCGATAAACTCATCTTT.